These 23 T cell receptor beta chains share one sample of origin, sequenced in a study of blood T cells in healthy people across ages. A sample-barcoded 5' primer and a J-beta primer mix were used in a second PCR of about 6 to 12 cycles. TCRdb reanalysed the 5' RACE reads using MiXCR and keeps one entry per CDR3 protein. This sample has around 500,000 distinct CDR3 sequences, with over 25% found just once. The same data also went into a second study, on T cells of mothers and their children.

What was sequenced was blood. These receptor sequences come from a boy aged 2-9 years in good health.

CDR3 in DNA: TGTGCCAGCAGCGCCCCGGACAGACCTAATGAAAAACTGTTTTTT. It specifies CASSAPDRPNEKLFF. The gene calls are TRBV11-2 and TRBJ1-4; D possibly corresponds to TRBD1 (6 bases). V lost 5 bases and J lost 3, with 13 bases in between. The germline V gene has CDR1 SGHAT and CDR2 FQNNGV. The CDR3 contains 15 residues.

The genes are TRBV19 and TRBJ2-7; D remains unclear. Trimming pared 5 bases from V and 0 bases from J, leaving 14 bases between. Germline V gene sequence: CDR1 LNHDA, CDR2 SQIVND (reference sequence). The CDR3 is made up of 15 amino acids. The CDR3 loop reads CASSSTTASSYEQYF. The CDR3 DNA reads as TGTGCCAGTAGTTCTACTACGGCTTCCTCCTACGAGCAGTACTTC.

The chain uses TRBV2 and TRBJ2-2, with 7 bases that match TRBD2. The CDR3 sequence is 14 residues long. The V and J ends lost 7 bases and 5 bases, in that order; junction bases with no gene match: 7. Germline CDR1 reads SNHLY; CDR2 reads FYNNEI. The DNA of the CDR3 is TGTGCCAGCAACGCGGGAGTGGGTACCGGGGAGCTGTTTTTT. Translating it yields CASNAGVGTGELFF.

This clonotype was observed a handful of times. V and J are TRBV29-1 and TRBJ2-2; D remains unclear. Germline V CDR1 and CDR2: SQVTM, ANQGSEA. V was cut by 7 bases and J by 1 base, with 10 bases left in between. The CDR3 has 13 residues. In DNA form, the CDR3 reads TGCAGCGCCCTCCTCCGGAACACCGGGGAGCTGTTTTTT. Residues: CSALLRNTGELFF.

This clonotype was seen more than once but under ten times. The CDR3 loop is CATGYSGSGETQYF. DNA of the CDR3: TGTGCCACCGGTTATAGCGGGAGTGGCGAGACCCAGTACTTC. The chain links TRBV15 to TRBJ2-5, with 9 positions matching TRBD2. V trimming: 8 bases; J trimming: 5 bases; junction bases outside the gene matches: 9. The CDR3 has 14 residues. CDR1 is LNHNV, CDR2 YYDKDF, per germline (reference sequence).

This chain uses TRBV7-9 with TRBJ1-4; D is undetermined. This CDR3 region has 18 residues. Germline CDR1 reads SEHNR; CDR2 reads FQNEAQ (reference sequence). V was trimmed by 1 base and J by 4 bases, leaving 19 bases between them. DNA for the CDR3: TGTGCCAGCAGCTTAGGGATGTTCAGGTCCCGGGATAATGAAAAACTGTTTTTT. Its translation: CASSLGMFRSRDNEKLFF. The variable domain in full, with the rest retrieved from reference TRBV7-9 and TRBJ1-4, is DTGVSQNPRHKITKRGQNVTFRCDPISEHNRLYWYRQTLGQGPEFLTYFQNEAQLEKSRLLSDRFSAERPKGSFSTLEIQRTEQGDSAMYLCASSLGMFRSRDNEKLFFGSGTQLSVL.

CDR3 residues: CASSESSNEKLFF. For the CDR3, the DNA is TGCGCCAGCAGTGAGTCCTCTAATGAAAAACTGTTTTTT. The chain uses TRBV10-2 and TRBJ1-4; the D is unclear. Germline loops: CDR1 WSHSY, CDR2 SAAADI. The CDR3 consists of 13 residues. V shed 0 bases and J shed 3 bases, with 2 bases lying between them.

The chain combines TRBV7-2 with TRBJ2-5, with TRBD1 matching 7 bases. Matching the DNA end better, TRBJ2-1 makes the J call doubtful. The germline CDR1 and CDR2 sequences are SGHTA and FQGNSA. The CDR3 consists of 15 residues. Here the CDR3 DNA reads TGTGCCAGCAGCTTCAGGGGGTTTGCCTACAATGAGCAGTTCTTC. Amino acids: CASSFRGFAYNEQFF.

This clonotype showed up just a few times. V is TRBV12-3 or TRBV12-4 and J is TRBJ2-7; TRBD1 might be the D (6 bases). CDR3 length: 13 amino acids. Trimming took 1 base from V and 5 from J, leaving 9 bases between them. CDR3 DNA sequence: TGTGCCAGCAGTTTAGACAGGGCGAACGAGCAGTACTTC. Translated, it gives CASSLDRANEQYF.

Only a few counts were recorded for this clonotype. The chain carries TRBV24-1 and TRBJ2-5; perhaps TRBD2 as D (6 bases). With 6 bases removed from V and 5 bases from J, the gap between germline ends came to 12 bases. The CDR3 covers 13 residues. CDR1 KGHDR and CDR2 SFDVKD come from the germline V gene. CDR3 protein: CATSPGTRETQYF. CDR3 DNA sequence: TGTGCCACCAGTCCGGGGACTCGGGAGACCCAGTACTTC.

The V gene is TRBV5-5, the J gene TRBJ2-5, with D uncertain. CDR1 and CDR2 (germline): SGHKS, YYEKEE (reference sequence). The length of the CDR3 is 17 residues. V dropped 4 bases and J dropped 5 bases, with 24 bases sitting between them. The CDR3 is CASSPFPKGTLGETQYF. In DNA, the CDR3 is TGTGCCAGCAGCCCCTTTCCGAAGGGAACCCTGGGGGAGACCCAGTACTTC.

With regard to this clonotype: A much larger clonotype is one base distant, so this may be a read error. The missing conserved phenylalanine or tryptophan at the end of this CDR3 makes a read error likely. The CDR3 is CAWDRGYGYTS. The CDR3 region has the DNA TGTGCCTGGGACAGGGGCTATGGCTACACCTCC. The chain has TRBV30 and TRBJ1-2, with 8 positions matching TRBD1. The germline V gene has CDR1 GTSNPN and CDR2 SVGIG (reference sequence). V shed 5 bases, J shed 4 bases, and the junction held 0 bases outside the gene matches. The CDR3 runs to 11 residues.

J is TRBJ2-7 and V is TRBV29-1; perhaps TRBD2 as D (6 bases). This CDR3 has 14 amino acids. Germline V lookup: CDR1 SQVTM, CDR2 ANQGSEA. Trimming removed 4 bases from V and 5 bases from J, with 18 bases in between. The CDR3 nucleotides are TGCAGCGTTGGTCCCAGCGGGCGGGGCAACGAGCAGTACTTC. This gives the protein CSVGPSGRGNEQYF.

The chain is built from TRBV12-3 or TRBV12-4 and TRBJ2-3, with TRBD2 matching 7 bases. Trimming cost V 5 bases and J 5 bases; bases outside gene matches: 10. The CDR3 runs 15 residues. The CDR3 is CASSDGRERKDTQYF. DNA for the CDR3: TGTGCCAGCAGTGATGGGCGGGAGCGTAAAGATACGCAGTATTTT.

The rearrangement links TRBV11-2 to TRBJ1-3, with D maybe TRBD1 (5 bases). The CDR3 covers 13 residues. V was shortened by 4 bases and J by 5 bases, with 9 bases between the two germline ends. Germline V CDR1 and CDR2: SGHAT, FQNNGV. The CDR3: CASSSWGRNTIYF. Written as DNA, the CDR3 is TGTGCCAGCAGCTCTTGGGGGAGAAACACCATATATTTT.

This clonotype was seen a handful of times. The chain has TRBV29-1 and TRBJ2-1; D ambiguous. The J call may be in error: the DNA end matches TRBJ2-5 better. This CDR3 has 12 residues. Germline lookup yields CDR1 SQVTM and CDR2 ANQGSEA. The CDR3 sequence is CSVGAPGRAQYF. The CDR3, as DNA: TGCAGCGTTGGGGCCCCAGGAAGGGCCCAGTACTTC.

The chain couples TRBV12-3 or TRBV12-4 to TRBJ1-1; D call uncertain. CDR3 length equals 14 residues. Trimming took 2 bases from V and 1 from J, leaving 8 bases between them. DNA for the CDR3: TGTGCCAGCAGTTTATTACGGGCGAACACTGAAGCTTTCTTT. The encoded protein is CASSLLRANTEAFF.

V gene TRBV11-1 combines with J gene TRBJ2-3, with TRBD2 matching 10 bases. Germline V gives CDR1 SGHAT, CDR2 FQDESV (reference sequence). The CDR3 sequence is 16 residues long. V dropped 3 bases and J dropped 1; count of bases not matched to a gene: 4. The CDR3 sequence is CASSFLAGARTDTQYF. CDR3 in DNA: TGTGCCAGCAGCTTCCTAGCGGGGGCCCGCACAGATACGCAGTATTTT.

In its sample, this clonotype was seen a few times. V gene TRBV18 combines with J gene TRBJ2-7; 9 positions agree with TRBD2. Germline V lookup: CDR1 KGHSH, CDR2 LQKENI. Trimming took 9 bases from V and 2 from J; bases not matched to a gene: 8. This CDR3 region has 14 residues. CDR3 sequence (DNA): TGTGCCAGACCCATAGCGGGGGTAACCTACGAGCAGTACTTC. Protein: CARPIAGVTYEQYF.

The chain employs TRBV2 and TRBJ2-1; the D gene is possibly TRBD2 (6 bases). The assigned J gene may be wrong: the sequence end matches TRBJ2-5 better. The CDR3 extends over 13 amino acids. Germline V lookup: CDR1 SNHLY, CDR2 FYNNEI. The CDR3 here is CASSPQEGETQYF. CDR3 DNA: TGTGCCAGCAGTCCCCAGGAGGGGGAGACCCAGTACTTC.

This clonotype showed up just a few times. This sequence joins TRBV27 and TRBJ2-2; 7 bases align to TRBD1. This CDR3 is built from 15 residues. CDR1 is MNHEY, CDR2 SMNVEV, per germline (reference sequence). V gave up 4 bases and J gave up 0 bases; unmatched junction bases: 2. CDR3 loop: CASSSTGTNTGELFF. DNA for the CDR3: TGTGCCAGCAGTTCGACAGGGACGAACACCGGGGAGCTGTTTTTT.

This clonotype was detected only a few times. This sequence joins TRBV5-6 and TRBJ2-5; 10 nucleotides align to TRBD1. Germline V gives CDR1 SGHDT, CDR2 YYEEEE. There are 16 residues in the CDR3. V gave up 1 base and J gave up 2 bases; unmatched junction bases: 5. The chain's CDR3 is CASSLLDRGGQETQYF. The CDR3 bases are TGTGCCAGCAGCTTGCTGGACAGGGGGGGGCAAGAGACCCAGTACTTC.

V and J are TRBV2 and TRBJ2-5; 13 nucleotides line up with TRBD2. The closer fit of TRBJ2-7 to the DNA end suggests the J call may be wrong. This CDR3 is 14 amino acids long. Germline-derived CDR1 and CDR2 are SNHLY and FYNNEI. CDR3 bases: TGTGCCAGCAGCGGACTAGCGGGGGACTACGAGCAGTACTTC. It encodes CASSGLAGDYEQYF.